This is a list of T cell receptor beta chains from one sample in a study of identical twins. TCRdb reprocessed the 5' RACE reads with MiXCR, giving one entry per CDR3 protein. The table includes fewer than 450,000 distinct CDR3 sequences, about 10% detected once. The sequencing input was naive T cells sorted from blood. The receptors were sampled from a woman aged 50 to 60 in good health. The CDR3 runs from the conserved cysteine through the conserved F or W. The D gene is left open where the match is weak. Only some rows state a clone size, as once, few, many or a class for expanded clones.

V	J	D	size	CDR3
TRBV5-1	TRBJ2-1	.	.	CASSLDSPEYNEQFF
TRBV20-1	TRBJ2-1	.	.	CSARKSASYNEQFF
TRBV12-3/TRBV12-4	TRBJ2-2	TRBD2	.	CASSLGLAGGQGGELFF
TRBV14	TRBJ2-3	TRBD1	many	CASSQDRATDTQYF
TRBV20-1	TRBJ2-1	TRBD2	many	CSAREGGRASQFF
TRBV4-1	TRBJ1-2	TRBD1	many	CASSQGQGVYGYTF
TRBV6-2/TRBV6-3	TRBJ2-1	.	many	CASRTGTGSYNEQFF
TRBV28	TRBJ2-7	.	once	CASSPAGVYEQYF
TRBV10-3	TRBJ1-5	.	many	CAISDYSNQPQHF
TRBV15	TRBJ2-1	TRBD1	.	CATSRVAGGSSYNEQFF
TRBV27	TRBJ2-3	.	.	CASSLLPGADTQYF
TRBV11-2	TRBJ2-3	TRBD2	many	CASSLVLREGIPYF
TRBV6-1	TRBJ1-1	.	few	CASSDLWESMNTEAFF
TRBV12-3/TRBV12-4	TRBJ2-3	.	many	CASSLVGQGDTQYF
TRBV12-3/TRBV12-4	TRBJ1-6	.	few	CASSLGGQGYSPLHF
TRBV7-2	TRBJ1-2	TRBD1	many	CASSPGTGTSNYGYTF
TRBV9	TRBJ2-1	.	few	CASSPLSGGYNEQFF
TRBV4-1	TRBJ2-7	TRBD1	.	CASSRRGRDAEQYF
TRBV28	TRBJ2-2	.	many	CASSFSAGELFF